This TCR beta chain was found in a study of tumor and adjacent non-tumor tissue in lung cancer. RNA was extracted from bulk tissue without any cell sorting. Distant lung tissue was collected more than 3 cm away from the tumor edge. Chemotherapy-naive patients with new lung cancer underwent thoracic surgery in China, August–late 2014. A modified ARM-PCR protocol with three rounds of nested PCR amplified TCRbeta. A single record per CDR3 protein comes from TCRdb applying MiXCR to the multiplex PCR reads. Here the sample spans fewer than 100,000 distinct CDR3 sequences, 80% to 90% being singletons. Notes on this clonotype: Its antigen is currently unknown. The junction shows a germline mismatch at one end, possibly a read error.

Study results and limitations: Patients with more diverse tumor TCRs had worse survival. Tumor tissue had significantly higher TCR diversity than normal lung.

Germline CDR1 is DFQATT and CDR2 is SNEGSKA (reference sequence). The CDR3 loop spans 15 amino acids. The chain combines TRBV20-1 with TRBJ1-5, with TRBD1 identical over 8 bases. This receptor was taken from a man in his sixties with non-small cell lung cancer. The sequencing input was distant non-tumor lung tissue. CDR3 DNA sequence: TGCTGTGCTAGAGAACACAGGGGGTTGGGTCAGCCCCAGCATTTT. Protein: CCAREHRGLGQPQHF.